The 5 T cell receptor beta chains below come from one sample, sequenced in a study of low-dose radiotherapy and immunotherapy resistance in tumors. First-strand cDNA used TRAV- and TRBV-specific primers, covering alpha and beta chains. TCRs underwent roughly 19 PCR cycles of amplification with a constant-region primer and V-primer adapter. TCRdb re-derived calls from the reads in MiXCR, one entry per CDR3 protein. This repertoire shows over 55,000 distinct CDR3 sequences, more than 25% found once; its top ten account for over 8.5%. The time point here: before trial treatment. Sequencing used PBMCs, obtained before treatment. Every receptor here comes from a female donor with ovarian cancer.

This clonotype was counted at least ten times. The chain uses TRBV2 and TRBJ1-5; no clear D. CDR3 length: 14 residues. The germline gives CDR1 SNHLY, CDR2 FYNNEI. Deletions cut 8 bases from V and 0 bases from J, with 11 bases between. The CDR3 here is CASGLYNSNQPQHF. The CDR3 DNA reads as TGTGCCAGCGGCCTGTACAATAGCAATCAGCCCCAGCATTTT.

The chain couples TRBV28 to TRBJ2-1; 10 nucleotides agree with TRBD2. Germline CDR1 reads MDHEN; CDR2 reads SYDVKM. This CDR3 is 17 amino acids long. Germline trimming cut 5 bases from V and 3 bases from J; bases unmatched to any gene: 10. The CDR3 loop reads CASSPGGLAGVYNEQFF. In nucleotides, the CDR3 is TGTGCCAGCAGTCCTGGGGGGCTAGCGGGAGTCTACAATGAGCAGTTCTTC.

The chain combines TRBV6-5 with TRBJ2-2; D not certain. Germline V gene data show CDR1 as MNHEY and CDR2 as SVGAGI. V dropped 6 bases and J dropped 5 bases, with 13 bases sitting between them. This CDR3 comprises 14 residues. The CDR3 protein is CASSPAFRTGELFF. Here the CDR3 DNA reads TGTGCCAGCAGCCCAGCTTTCCGGACCGGGGAGCTGTTTTTT.

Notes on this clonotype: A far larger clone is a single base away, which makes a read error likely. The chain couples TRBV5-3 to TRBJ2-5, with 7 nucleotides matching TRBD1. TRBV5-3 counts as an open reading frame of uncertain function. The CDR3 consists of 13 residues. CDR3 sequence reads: CASSLVQGFEQYF. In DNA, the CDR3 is TGTGCCAGCAGCTTGGTACAGGGGTTTGAGCAGTACTTC.

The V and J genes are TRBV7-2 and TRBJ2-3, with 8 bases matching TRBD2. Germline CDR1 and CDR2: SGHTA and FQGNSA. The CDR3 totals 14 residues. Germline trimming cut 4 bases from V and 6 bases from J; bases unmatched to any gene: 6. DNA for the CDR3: TGTGCCAGCAGCTCCCGGACTAGCATGGATACGCAGTATTTT. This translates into CASSSRTSMDTQYF.